A selection of T cell receptor beta chains follows, all from one sample in a study of T cells in Graves' hyperthyroidism and ophthalmopathy. From the multiplex PCR reads, TCRdb called clonotypes with MiXCR, one entry per CDR3 protein. The table shows about 400,000 distinct CDR3 sequences, with roughly an eighth occurring only once. The sequencing sample was made of blood. The receptors were gathered from a young woman with Graves' hyperthyroidism. Each CDR3 is given with its conserved first and last residue. The D gene is left open where the match is weak. The size entry is marked missing in some rows and otherwise reads once, few, many or a size class.

TRBV4-1	TRBJ2-1	.	TRBD2	CASSQTAGLAGGVNEQFF	TGCGCCAGCAGCCAGACGGCGGGACTAGCGGGAGGTGTCAATGAACAGTTCTTC
TRBV6-5	TRBJ2-5	many	TRBD2	CASSYSLSGRWETQYF	TGTGCCAGCAGTTACTCGCTTAGCGGGAGGTGGGAGACCCAGTACTTC
TRBV20-1	TRBJ2-5	many	.	CSARGAGNQETQYF	TGCAGTGCCCGAGGGGCAGGGAACCAAGAGACCCAGTACTTC
TRBV27	TRBJ1-6	many	.	CASSLWQGVGNSPLHF	TGTGCCAGCAGTTTATGGCAGGGCGTCGGTAATTCACCCCTCCACTTT
TRBV29-1	TRBJ1-1	many	TRBD1	CSVTGQGMDTEAFF	TGCAGCGTCACGGGACAGGGGATGGACACTGAAGCTTTCTTT
TRBV20-1	TRBJ2-5	few	TRBD1	CSARIGQAKETQYF	TGCAGTGCTAGAATCGGACAGGCAAAAGAGACCCAGTACTTC
TRBV6-1	TRBJ1-6	many	.	CASSEVPGAGRGENSPLHF	TGTGCCAGCAGTGAAGTTCCTGGGGCCGGGAGGGGGGAAAATTCACCCCTCCACTTT
TRBV12-3/TRBV12-4	TRBJ1-6	many	TRBD1	CASSSNTGGRNSPLHF	TGTGCCAGCAGTTCTAATACAGGGGGCCGTAATTCACCCCTCCACTTT
TRBV12-3/TRBV12-4	TRBJ2-1	.	.	CASSQDIPDVYNEQFF	TGCGCCAGCAGCCAAGATATCCCGGACGTTTACAATGAGCAGTTCTTC
TRBV9	TRBJ2-5	many	.	CASSVRSGRQETQYF	TGTGCCAGCAGCGTACGGTCGGGACGGCAAGAGACCCAGTACTTC
TRBV6-1	TRBJ1-5	few	TRBD1	CASSRRSGTGNQPQHF	TGTGCCAGCAGTCGGCGTTCCGGGACAGGGAATCAGCCCCAGCATTTT
TRBV2	TRBJ2-2	few	.	CASSEGRRNTGELFF	TGTGCCAGCAGTGAAGGTCGGCGAAACACCGGGGAGCTGTTTTTT
TRBV12-3/TRBV12-4	TRBJ2-3	.	.	CASRNDHEDTQYF	TGTGCCAGCAGGAATGATCACGAGGATACGCAGTATTTT
TRBV11-2	TRBJ2-1	.	.	CASSFGRGPYNERFF	TGTGCCAGCAGCTTTGGACGGGGGCCCTACAATGAGCGGTTCTTC
TRBV7-2	TRBJ2-7	many	TRBD1	CASSFSGTESYEQYF	TGTGCCAGCAGCTTTTCCGGGACAGAGTCCTACGAGCAGTACTTC
TRBV7-3	TRBJ2-3	many	.	CASSLTHGDTQYF	TGTGCCAGCAGCTTAACGCACGGAGATACGCAGTATTTT